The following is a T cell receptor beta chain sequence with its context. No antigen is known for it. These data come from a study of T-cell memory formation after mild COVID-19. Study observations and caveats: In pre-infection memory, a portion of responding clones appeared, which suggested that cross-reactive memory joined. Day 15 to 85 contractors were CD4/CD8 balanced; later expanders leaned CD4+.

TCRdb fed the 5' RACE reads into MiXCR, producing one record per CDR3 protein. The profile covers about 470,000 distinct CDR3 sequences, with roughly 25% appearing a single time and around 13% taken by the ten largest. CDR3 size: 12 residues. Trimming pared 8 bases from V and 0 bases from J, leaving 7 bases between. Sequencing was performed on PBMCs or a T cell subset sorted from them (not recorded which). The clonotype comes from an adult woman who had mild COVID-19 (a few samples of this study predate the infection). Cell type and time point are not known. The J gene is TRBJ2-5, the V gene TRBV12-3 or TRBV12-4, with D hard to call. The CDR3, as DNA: TGTGCCAGCGCTGGGCACCAAGAGACCCAGTACTTC. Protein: CASAGHQETQYF.